The source of this T cell receptor beta chain is a study of a mutant IDH1 vaccine in newly diagnosed glioma. Across the whole study: Beginning 4-6 weeks after radiotherapy alone, or with temozolomide cycles, vaccination took place. Treated patients had a mean age of around 40 years and a roughly 60% male, roughly 40% female split.

As for this clone: Its target is not known.

As for time point: week 5, during vaccination. The vaccine gave 300 ug of a 20-mer mutant IDH1 peptide subcutaneously per dose. The CDR3 runs to 16 residues. The trim removed 1 base at V and 3 bases at J, leaving 2 bases unmatched. The V gene's germline CDR1 is SNHLY and CDR2 FYNNEI. Sequencing used immunoSEQ multiplex PCR; TCRdb keeps in-frame clones, though not all of them. The sample comprises around 50,000 clones, about nine tenths of which are singletons, and about 4.6% rests with the top ten. This clonotype was obtained from a woman between 40 and 55 years old with glioma. The chain is built from TRBV2 and TRBJ2-7, with 14 bases identical to TRBD2. Sequencing used PBMCs, obtained from a glioma patient whose treatment included an IDH1 peptide vaccine. For the CDR3, the DNA is TGTGCCAGCAGTGAAGAGGGGACTAGCGGGAGCTACGAGCAGTACTTC. Protein sequence: CASSEEGTSGSYEQYF.